This TCR beta chain was captured in a study of shared clonotypes between healthy human individuals. Germline CDR1 reads MNHEY; CDR2 reads SMNVEV (reference sequence). There are 15 residues in the CDR3. J gave up 1 base and V 5 bases, and 6 bases lay outside the gene matches. Only in-frame clones appear in the TCRdb table, and some are missing; sequencing was by immunoSEQ multiplex PCR. The sample shows over 2 million clones, roughly 92% of them seen only once. The TCR was taken from a man aged 18 to 30 in good health. Some clones in this sample may be carry-over from other donors' samples. This chain links TRBV27 with TRBJ2-5; TRBD2 agrees at 8 bases. The sample consisted of naive CD4+ T cells from PBMCs. Subset indicated: CD45RA+ positively selected. The CDR3 here is CASSTLAGRQETQYF. CDR3 coding DNA: TGTGCCAGCAGTACCTTAGCGGGACGCCAAGAGACCCAGTACTTC.